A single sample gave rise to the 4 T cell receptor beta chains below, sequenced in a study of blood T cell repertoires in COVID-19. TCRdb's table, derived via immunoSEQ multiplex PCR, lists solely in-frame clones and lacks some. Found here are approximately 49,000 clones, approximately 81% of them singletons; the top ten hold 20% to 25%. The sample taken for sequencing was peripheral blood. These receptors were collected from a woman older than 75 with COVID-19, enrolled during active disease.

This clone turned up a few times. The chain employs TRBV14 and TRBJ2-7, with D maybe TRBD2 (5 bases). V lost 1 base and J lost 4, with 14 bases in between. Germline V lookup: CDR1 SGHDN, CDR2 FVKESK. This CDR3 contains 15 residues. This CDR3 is CASSQAGQRRYEQYF. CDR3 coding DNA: TGTGCCAGCAGCCAAGCCGGGCAGAGGAGGTACGAGCAGTACTTC.

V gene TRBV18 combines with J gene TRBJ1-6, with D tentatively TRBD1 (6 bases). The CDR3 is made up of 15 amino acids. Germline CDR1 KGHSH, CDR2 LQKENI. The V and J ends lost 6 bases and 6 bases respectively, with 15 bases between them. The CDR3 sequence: CASSQTGPGNSPLHF. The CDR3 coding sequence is TGTGCCAGCTCTCAAACAGGGCCGGGTAATTCACCCCTCCACTTT.

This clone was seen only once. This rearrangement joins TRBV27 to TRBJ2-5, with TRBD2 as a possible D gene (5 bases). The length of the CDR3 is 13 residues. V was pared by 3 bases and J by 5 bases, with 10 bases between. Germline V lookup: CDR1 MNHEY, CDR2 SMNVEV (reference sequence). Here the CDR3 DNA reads TGTGCCAGCAGTTTGAGGGAAGGGGAGACCCAGTACTTC. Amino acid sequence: CASSLREGETQYF.

The CDR3 reads CASSFQPGVGEQFF. In DNA form, the CDR3 reads TGTGCCAGCAGTTTTCAGCCAGGGGTGGGTGAGCAGTTCTTC. The V gene is TRBV27, the J gene TRBJ2-1; possibly TRBD1 for D (6 bases). The ends were cut back, 3 bases at V and 9 bases at J, with 15 bases in the middle. CDR1 and CDR2 (germline): MNHEY, SMNVEV (reference sequence). CDR3 length: 14 residues.